This T cell receptor beta chain is from a study of cytomegalovirus exposure and HLA in healthy donors. Overall study findings and caveats: The authors enumerated around 150 TCR beta chains as linked to cytomegalovirus. Under in vitro conditions, three CMV-associated chains were confirmed as specific for CMV antigens. The tendency of first-cohort TCR clusters to co-occur in the 120 or so validation repertoires was the finding of a later analysis.

The method was immunoSEQ multiplex PCR; TCRdb's version includes in-frame clones alone and lacks a portion of them. The data hold about 86,000 clones, with approximately 93% observed a single time. About this clone: Its antigen is still unknown.

This CDR3 has 13 residues. The germline V gene encodes CDR1 SGHRS and CDR2 YFSETQ. The V end lost 4 bases, the J end lost 8 bases, and 13 bases lay between the germline ends. The sample comprised PBMCs. The source is a man aged 18 to 30 in good health and CMV-seronegative. V and J are TRBV5-1 and TRBJ2-1; perhaps TRBD2 as D (7 bases). The CDR3 nucleotides are TGCGCCAGCAGCCTGCTGGGGGGGCATGAGCAGTTCTTC. This gives the protein CASSLLGGHEQFF.